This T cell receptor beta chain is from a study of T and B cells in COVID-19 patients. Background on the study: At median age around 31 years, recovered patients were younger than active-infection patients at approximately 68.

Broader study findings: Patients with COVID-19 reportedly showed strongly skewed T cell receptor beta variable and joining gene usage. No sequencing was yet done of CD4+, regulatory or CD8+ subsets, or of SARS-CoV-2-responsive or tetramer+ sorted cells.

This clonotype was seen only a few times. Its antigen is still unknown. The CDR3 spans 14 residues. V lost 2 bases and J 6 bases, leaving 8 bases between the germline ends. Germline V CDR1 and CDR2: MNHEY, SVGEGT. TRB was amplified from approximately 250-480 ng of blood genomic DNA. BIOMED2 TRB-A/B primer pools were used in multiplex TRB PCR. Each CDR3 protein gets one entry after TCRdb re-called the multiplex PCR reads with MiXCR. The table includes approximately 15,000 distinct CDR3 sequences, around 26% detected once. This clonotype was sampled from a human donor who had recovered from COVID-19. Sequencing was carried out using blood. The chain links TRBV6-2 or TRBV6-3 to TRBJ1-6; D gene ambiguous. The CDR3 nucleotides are TGTGCCAGCAGTTACCCACCTGGTAATTCACCCCTCCACTTT. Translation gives CASSYPPGNSPLHF.